This entry describes one T cell receptor (beta chain). What it recognizes is unknown. This sample is part of a study of T cell responses to AZD1222 COVID-19 vaccine. TCRdb's copy holds only in-frame clones and misses some; the assay was immunoSEQ multiplex PCR. The data show about 120,000 clones, around 92% seen once. There are 19 residues in the CDR3. Trimming removed 0 bases at V and 0 bases at J, with 18 bases between. Overall study results and limits: Donors in the cohort were predominantly white British and more often female, and clonal diversity was possibly underestimated. Nearly half of the spike-specific TCRs reportedly recognize variant regions that carry no mutations.

The V gene is TRBV6-7, the J gene TRBJ1-5; perhaps TRBD1 as D (5 bases). TRBV6-7 is annotated as an ORF whose role is uncertain. The origin of this receptor is an adult in good health. The material sequenced was peripheral blood, taken on day 0 of AZD1222 vaccination. The CDR3 here is CASSYSDISAFYSNQPQHF. CDR3 nucleotides: TGTGCCAGCAGTTACTCGGACATATCAGCTTTTTATAGCAATCAGCCCCAGCATTTT.